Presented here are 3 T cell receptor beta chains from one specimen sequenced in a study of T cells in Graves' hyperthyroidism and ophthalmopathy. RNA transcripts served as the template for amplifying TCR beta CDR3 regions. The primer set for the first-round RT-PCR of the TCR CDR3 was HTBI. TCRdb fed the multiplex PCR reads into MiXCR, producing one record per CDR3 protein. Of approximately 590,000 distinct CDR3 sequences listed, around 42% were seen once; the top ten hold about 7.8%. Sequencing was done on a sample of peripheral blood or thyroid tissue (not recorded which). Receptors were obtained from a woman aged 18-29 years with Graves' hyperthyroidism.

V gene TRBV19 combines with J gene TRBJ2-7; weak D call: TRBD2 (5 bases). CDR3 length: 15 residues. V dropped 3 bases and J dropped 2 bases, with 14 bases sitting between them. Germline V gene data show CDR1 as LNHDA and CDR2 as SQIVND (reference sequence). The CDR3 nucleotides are TGTGCCAGTAGTATTTCTAGCCGAAATCCCTACGAGCAGTACTTC. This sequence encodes CASSISSRNPYEQYF. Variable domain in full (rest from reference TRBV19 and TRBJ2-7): DGGITQSPKYLFRKEGQNVTLSCEQNLNHDAMYWYRQDPGQGLRLIYYSQIVNDFQKGDIAEGYSVSREKKESFPLTVTSAQKNPTAFYLCASSISSRNPYEQYFGPGTRLTVT.

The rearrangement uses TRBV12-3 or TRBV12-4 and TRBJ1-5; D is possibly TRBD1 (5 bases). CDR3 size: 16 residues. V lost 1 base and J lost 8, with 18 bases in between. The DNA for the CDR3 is TGTGCCAGCAGTTTAGTTTTTGGCGGGCAGGGAGAGCCCCAGCATTTT. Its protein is CASSLVFGGQGEPQHF.

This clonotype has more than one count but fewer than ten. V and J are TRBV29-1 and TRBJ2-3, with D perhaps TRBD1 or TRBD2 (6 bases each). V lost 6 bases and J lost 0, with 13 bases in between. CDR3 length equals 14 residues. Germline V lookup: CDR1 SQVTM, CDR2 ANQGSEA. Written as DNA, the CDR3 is TGCAGCGTCACCGGAGGGGGTAGCACAGATACGCAGTATTTT. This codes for CSVTGGGSTDTQYF.